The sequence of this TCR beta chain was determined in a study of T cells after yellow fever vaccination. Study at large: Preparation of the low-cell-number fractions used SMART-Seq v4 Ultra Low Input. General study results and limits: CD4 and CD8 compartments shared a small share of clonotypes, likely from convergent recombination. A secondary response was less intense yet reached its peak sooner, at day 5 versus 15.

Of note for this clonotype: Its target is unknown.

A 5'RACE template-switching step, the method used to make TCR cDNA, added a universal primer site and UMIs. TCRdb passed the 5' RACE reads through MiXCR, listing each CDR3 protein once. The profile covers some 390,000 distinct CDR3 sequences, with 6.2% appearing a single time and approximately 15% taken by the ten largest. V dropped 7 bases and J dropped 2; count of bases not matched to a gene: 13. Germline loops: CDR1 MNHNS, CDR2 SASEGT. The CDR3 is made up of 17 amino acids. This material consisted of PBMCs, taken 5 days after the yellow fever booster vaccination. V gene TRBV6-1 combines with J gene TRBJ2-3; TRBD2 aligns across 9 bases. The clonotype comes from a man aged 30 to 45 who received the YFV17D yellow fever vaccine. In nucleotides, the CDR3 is TGTGCCAGCATCTCCTTTGCGGGAGGGCCGGACACAGATACGCAGTATTTT. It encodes CASISFAGGPDTDTQYF.